This passage covers 10 T cell receptor beta chains from one sample sequenced in a study of cytomegalovirus exposure and HLA in healthy donors. Primers included in the PCR were 60 Vbeta and 13 Jbeta primers. Data came from immunoSEQ multiplex PCR; TCRdb stores just in-frame clones and leaves some out. In the table there are more than 65,000 clones, roughly four fifths of which are singletons. The material sequenced was PBMCs. The receptors shown here come from a man younger than 35 in good health and CMV-seronegative.

The rearrangement uses TRBV28 and TRBJ2-7; 7 positions match TRBD1. This CDR3 comprises 12 residues. CDR1 is MDHEN and CDR2 is SYDVKM in the germline V gene. The V gene end was trimmed by 6 bases and the J gene end by 2 bases; junction bases not matched to a gene: 1. The CDR3 bases are TGTGCCAGCAGGGGACAGACCTACGAGCAGTACTTC. Protein sequence: CASRGQTYEQYF.

This chain links TRBV18 with TRBJ2-2; 7 bases match TRBD2. Germline CDR1 reads KGHSH; CDR2 reads LQKENI. The CDR3 length is 16 residues. With V trimmed by 3 bases and J by 2 bases, 6 bases remained unmatched. In DNA, the CDR3 is TGTGCCAGCTCACCGGGGCGGGAGCGAAACACCGGGGAGCTGTTTTTT. This gives the protein CASSPGRERNTGELFF.

V usage is TRBV30 and J usage is TRBJ1-1; TRBD1 might be the D (6 bases). Germline V gene lookup returns CDR1 GTSNPN and CDR2 SVGIG (reference sequence). This CDR3 is 12 amino acids long. Deletions cut 5 bases from V and 5 bases from J, with 12 bases between. The CDR3 reads CAWAEGGTEAFF. CDR3 DNA sequence: TGTGCCTGGGCGGAGGGGGGGACTGAAGCTTTCTTT.

V is TRBV5-3 and J is TRBJ2-5; a weak D match, TRBD1 (6 bases). The J call may be mistaken, given a closer DNA end match to TRBJ2-7. TRBV5-3 is designated an ORF whose function remains uncertain. This CDR3 comprises 14 residues. The CDR3 is CARSLGGTTYEQYF. Written as DNA, the CDR3 is TGTGCCAGAAGCTTGGGGGGGACAACCTACGAGCAGTACTTC.

About this clone itself: Germline is not matched at one junction end, which may reflect a read error. The V call is TRBV19, the J call TRBJ2-1; tentative D call: TRBD2 (5 bases). The CDR3 runs 14 residues. Germline values: CDR1 LNHDA, CDR2 SQIVND (reference sequence). For the CDR3, the DNA is TGTGCCGGTAGTAGGCTTAGCGTTGACAATGAGCAGTTCTTC. Its translation is CAGSRLSVDNEQFF.

This clone was found a few times. The chain is built from TRBV20-1 and TRBJ2-5, with D uncertain. The V gene lost 0 bases and the J gene lost 4 bases, with 3 bases spanning the gap. Germline V gene data show CDR1 as DFQATT and CDR2 as SNEGSKA (reference sequence). This CDR3 spans 11 amino acids. The CDR3: CSARDRETQYF. The CDR3 DNA reads TGCAGTGCTAGAGATCGAGAGACCCAGTACTTC.

This chain links TRBV2 with TRBJ2-7; D perhaps matches TRBD1 (6 bases). Trimming removed 5 bases from V and 2 bases from J, with 13 bases in between. The germline V gene has CDR1 SNHLY and CDR2 FYNNEI. The CDR3 has 14 amino acids. The CDR3 bases are TGTGCCAGCAGTACAGACAGGTACGCCTACGAGCAGTACTTC. Amino acids: CASSTDRYAYEQYF.

This clone was counted between two and nine times. The genes are TRBV9 and TRBJ2-2; a weak D match, TRBD2 (5 bases). CDR1 is SGDLS and CDR2 is YYNGEE in the germline V gene. Trimming took off 3 bases at V and 3 bases at J, with 12 bases between the two ends. CDR3 length equals 15 residues. CDR3 sequence (DNA): TGTGCCAGCAGCGCCCGACAAGCGGACACCGGGGAGCTGTTTTTT. This translates into CASSARQADTGELFF. Using reference TRBV9 and TRBJ2-2 for the parts outside the CDR3, the full variable domain is DSGVTQTPKHLITATGQRVTLRCSPRSGDLSVYWYQQSLDQGLQFLIQYYNGEERAKGNILERFSAQQFPDLHSELNLSSLELGDSALYFCASSARQADTGELFFGEGSRLTVL.

The V gene is TRBV7-8, the J gene TRBJ1-3; weak D call: TRBD1 (5 bases). CDR3 length equals 16 residues. V dropped 1 base and J dropped 0 bases, with 10 bases sitting between them. CDR1 is SGHVS, CDR2 FQNEAQ, per germline. The DNA of the CDR3 is TGTGCCAGCAGCTTAGATCGGACAATCTCTGGAAACACCATATATTTT. Its protein product is CASSLDRTISGNTIYF.

DNA of the CDR3: TGTGCCAGCAGTAACACCGGGACAGGGACCTACGAGCAGTACTTC. It translates to CASSNTGTGTYEQYF. The rearrangement links TRBV6-5 to TRBJ2-7, with 9 positions matching TRBD1. Trimming took 5 bases from V and 2 from J; bases not matched to a gene: 7. The CDR3 runs 15 residues. The germline CDR1 and CDR2 sequences are MNHEY and SVGAGI.